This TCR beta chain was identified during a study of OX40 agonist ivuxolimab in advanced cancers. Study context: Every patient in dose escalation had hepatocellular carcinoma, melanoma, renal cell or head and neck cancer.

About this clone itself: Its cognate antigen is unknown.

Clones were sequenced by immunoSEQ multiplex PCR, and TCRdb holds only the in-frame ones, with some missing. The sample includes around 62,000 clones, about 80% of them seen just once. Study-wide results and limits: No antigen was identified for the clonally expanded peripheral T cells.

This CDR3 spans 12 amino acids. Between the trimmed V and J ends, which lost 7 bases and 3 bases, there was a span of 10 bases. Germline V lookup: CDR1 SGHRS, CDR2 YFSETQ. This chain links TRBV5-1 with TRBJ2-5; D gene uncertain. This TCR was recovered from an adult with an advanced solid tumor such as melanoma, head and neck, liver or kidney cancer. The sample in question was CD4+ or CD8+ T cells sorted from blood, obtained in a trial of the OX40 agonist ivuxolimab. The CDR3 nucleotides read TGCGCCAGCTCGAAGTCGGAAGAGACCCAGTACTTC. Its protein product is CASSKSEETQYF.